A few counts support the clone carrying this TCR beta chain. Its specificity is unknown. The CDR3 loop spans 15 amino acids. Germline V gene lookup returns CDR1 ENHRY and CDR2 SYGVKD. This record belongs to a study of post-analysis software for immune sequencing data. The study's findings and limits: TRBV segments more frequent in patients than in controls numbered roughly 5 and included TRBV5-6, TRBV5-1 and TRBV20-1. Controls' normalized Chao1 diversity significantly exceeded that of multiple sclerosis patients.

Unique molecular identifiers tagged the TCR beta cDNA libraries. The authors obtained roughly 500,000 cDNA molecules from roughly 1 to 10 million T cells. A single record per CDR3 protein comes from TCRdb applying MiXCR to the PCR reads. Altogether approximately 730,000 distinct CDR3 sequences are present, around 42% being singletons, with the ten largest covering roughly 4.4%. This TCR came from a girl aged 5-17 years with multiple sclerosis. This chain links TRBV10-3 with TRBJ2-5; D is perhaps TRBD2 (6 bases). TRBJ2-7 matches the DNA end more closely, so the J call is doubtful. The sequenced sample consisted of blood. The CDR3 DNA is TGTGCCATCAGTGAAATGGGGGAGGCCCCCTACGAGCAGTACTTC. Translating it yields CAISEMGEAPYEQYF.